This TCR beta chain comes out of a study of cytotoxic CD8 clonotypes in ibrutinib-treated CLL (dated by TCRdb to the early 2020s). With respect to the entire study: The cohort included approximately 15 treatment-naive and some twelve relapsed/refractory patients; approximately 17 were IGHV unmutated. Response samples were taken after a median of 12 months on treatment, ranging from about 6 to 36 months. On average, each sample yielded hundreds of thousands of productive templates and about 100,000 productive rearrangements. Cryopreserved peripheral blood mononuclear cells were collected before treatment, at response, and at either disease progression or sustained remission. Responses were partial in roughly 24 patients and complete in 2; after median around 72 months follow-up, approximately 15 stayed in remission and roughly twelve progressed. Longitudinal samples were available for about 30% of the roughly 86 trial participants.

As for this clone: It lacks a known antigen. No qualities accompany the bases; no much larger clone lies one base away.

A MiSeq instrument was used for deep resolution sequencing, which targeted depths ranging from 1 in 1 million up to 1 in 200,000 T cells, with coverage averaging 10x for each clonotype. The immunoSEQ hsTCRB Kit was used to generate the TCR beta libraries. The paper's processing steps were these. ImmunoSEQ Data Assistant and ImmunoSEQ Analyzer were used for data analysis, and V, D and J genes were assigned according to IMGT definitions. Clonality was computed as one minus normalized Shannon entropy of productive rearrangement frequencies, ranging from 0 to 1. Only overrepresented clonotypes making up at least 0.05% of each patient's repertoire were included in the public clonotype analysis. About 13 age-matched healthy donor repertoires from immuneACCESS were used as controls for clonality. This immuneACCESS table, as held by TCRdb, lists in-frame sequences with V and J called but not all clones. Of the missing ones, under half trace to an unresolved V gene in checked studies; the others have no known cause. That table furnishes V, J and clone size, whereas the DNA furnished D and trimming. Here the sample has some 300,000 clones; 80% occur a single time. The biggest ten clones account for over 6.5% of the sample.

For TCR beta library preparation, approximately 1.9 micrograms of genomic DNA was extracted from cryopreserved PBMCs. Longitudinal blood samples from CLL patients on ibrutinib monotherapy underwent high-throughput TCR beta sequencing. The patients took part in an open-label, single-center phase 2 trial of ibrutinib monotherapy. At the junction V is shortened by 5 bases and J by 6 bases, with 19 bases in between. The CDR3, from cysteine to phenylalanine, totals 16 residues. The kept DNA is CDR3 alone, 48 bases in frame from the first base. The germline V gene (reference sequence) supplies CDR1 SGHAT and CDR2 FQDESV. Summary of the overall study and its limitations: Public clonotypes were found to be uncommon and were observed to contract or remain stable during treatment; the increase in clonality was shown to reflect expansion of private clonotypes at ibrutinib response. At baseline, clonality was higher than in age-matched healthy donors and showed a strong correlation with circulating CD8+ T-cell counts. At ibrutinib response clonality went up, during sustained remission it held steady, and at progression it dropped back toward baseline. Sampling times were not matched between patients in sustained remission and patients whose disease was progressing, and lymph node repertoires were not examined.

Rearrangement joined TRBV11-1 to TRBJ2-2; no D gene can be assigned with confidence. Sample: PBMCs, taken before ibrutinib treatment. The source is a human donor with chronic lymphocytic leukemia. The DNA sequence is given as TGTGCCAGCAGCCCCGACTCGGAAAGGGCTCCCGGGGAGCTGTTTTTT. Its coded protein is CASSPDSERAPGELFF.